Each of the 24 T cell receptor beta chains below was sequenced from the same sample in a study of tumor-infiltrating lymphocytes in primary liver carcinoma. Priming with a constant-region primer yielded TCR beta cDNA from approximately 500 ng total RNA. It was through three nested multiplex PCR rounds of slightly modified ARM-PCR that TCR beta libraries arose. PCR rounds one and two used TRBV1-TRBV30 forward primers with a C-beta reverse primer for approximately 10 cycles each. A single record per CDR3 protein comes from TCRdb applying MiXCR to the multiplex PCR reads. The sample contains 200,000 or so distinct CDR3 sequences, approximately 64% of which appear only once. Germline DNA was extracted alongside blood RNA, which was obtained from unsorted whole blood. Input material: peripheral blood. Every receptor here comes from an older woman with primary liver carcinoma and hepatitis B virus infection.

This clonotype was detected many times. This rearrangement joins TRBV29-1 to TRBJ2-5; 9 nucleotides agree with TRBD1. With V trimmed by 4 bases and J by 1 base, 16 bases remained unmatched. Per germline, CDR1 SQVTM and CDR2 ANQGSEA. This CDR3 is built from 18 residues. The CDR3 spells CSVGFSPGTGPLQETQYF. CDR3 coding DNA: TGCAGCGTTGGATTCTCTCCCGGGACAGGGCCTCTCCAAGAGACCCAGTACTTC.

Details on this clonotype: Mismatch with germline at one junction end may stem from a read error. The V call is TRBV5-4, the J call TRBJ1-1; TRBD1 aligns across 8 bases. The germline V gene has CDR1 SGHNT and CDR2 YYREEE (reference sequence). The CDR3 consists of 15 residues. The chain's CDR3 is CASSSRTGRNAEAFF. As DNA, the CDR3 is TGTGCCAGCAGCAGTCGGACAGGGCGGAACGCTGAAGCTTTCTTT.

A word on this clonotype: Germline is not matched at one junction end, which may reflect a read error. The chain's CDR3 is CASSLRLAINEQFF. CDR3 DNA sequence: TGTGCAAGCAGCCTTCGACTAGCGATCAATGAGCAGTTCTTC. The rearrangement joins TRBV11-1 to TRBJ2-1, with 8 positions matching TRBD2. Germline-derived CDR1 and CDR2 are SGHAT and FQDESV (reference sequence). This CDR3 contains 14 residues.

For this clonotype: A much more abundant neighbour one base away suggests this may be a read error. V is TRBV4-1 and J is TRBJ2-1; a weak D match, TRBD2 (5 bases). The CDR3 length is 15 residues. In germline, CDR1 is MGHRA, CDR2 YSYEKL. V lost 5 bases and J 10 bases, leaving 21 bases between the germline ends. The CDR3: CASSFGLWRRGEQFF. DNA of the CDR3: TGCGCCAGCAGCTTCGGACTCTGGAGGAGAGGGGAGCAGTTCTTC.

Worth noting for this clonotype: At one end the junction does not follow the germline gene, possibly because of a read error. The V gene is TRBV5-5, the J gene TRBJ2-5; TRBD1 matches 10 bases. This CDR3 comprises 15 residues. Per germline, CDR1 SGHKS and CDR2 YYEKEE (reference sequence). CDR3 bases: TGTGCCAGCAGCTTAGGGACAGGGGTAGGAGGGACCCTGTACTTC. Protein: CASSLGTGVGGTLYF.

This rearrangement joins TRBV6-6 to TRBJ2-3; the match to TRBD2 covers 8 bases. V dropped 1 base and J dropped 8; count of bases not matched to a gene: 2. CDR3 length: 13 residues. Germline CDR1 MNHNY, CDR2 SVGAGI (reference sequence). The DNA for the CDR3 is TGTGCCAGCAGTTACTTCAGCGGGAGTACGCAGTATTTT. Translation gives CASSYFSGSTQYF.

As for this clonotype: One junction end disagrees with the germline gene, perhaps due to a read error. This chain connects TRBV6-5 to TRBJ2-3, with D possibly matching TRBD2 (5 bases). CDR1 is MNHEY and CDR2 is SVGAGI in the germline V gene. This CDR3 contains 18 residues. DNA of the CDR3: TGTGCCAGCAGTTCCTCTCGTGTAGGAGGCCTCGGCACAGATACGCGGTATTTT. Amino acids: CASSSSRVGGLGTDTRYF.

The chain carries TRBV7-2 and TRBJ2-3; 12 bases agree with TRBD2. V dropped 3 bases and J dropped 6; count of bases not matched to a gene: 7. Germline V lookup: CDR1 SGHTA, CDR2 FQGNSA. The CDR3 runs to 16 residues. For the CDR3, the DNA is TGTGCCAGCAGCTTTTCCCTAGCGGGAGGGGTGGATACGCAGTATTTT. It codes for CASSFSLAGGVDTQYF.

This CDR3 reads CASSRDRSQETQFF. As DNA, the CDR3 is TGTGCCAGCAGCAGAGACAGGTCCCAAGAGACCCAGTTCTTC. The V call is TRBV11-3, the J call TRBJ2-1; D perhaps matches TRBD1 (6 bases). The CDR3 extends over 14 amino acids. Trimming shortened V by 5 bases and J by 13 bases, and 21 bases separated the two germline ends. Germline CDR1 SGHNT, CDR2 YENEEA.

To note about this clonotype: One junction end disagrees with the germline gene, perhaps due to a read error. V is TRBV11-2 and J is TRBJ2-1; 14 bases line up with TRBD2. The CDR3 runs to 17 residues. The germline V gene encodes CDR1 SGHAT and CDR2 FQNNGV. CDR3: CASSRRLAGGPVDEQFF. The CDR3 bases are TGTGCTAGCAGCAGGAGACTAGCGGGAGGGCCGGTGGACGAGCAGTTCTTC.

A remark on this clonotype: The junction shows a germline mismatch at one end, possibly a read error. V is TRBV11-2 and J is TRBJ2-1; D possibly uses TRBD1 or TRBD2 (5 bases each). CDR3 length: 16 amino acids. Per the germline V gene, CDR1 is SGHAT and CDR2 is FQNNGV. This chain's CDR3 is CASSLRGVRSYNGQSF. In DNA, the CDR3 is TGTGCCAGCAGCTTACGGGGCGTACGCTCCTACAATGGGCAGTCCTTC.

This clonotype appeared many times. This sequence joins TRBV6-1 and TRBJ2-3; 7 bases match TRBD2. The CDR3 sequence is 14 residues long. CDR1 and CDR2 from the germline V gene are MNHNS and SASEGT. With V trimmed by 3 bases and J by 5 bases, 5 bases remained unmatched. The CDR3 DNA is TGTGCCAGCAGTGACAGCATAGCGGGAGATACGCAGTATTTT. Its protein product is CASSDSIAGDTQYF.

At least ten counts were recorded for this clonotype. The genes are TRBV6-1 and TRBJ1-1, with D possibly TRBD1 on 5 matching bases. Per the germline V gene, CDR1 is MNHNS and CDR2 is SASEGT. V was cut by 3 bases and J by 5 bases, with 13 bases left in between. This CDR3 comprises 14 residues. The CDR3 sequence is CASSDGGVGTEAFF. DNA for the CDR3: TGTGCCAGCAGTGACGGGGGAGTGGGTACTGAAGCTTTCTTT.

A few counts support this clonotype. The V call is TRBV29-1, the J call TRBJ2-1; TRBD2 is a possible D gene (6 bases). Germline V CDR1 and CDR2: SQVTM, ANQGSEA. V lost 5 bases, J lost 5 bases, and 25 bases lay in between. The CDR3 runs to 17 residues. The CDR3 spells CSVLSDPTSGDHNEQFF. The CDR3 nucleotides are TGCAGCGTTCTATCAGACCCGACTAGTGGGGACCACAATGAGCAGTTCTTC.

The CDR3 DNA reads TGTGCCAGTAGTATAGCGTCGTCAGGAGCTAACTATGGCTACACCTTC. It encodes CASSIASSGANYGYTF. The V and J genes are TRBV19 and TRBJ1-2; the D is unclear. Germline V gene sequence: CDR1 LNHDA, CDR2 SQIVND (reference sequence). V lost 1 base and J lost 0, with 12 bases in between. CDR3 length equals 16 residues.

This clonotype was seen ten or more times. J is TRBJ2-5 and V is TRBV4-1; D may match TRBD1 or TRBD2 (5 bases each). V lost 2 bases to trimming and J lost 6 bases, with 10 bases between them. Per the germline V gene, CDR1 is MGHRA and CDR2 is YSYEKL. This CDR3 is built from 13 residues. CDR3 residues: CASSQRRDQTQYF. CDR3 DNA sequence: TGCGCCAGCAGCCAAAGAAGGGACCAGACCCAGTACTTC.

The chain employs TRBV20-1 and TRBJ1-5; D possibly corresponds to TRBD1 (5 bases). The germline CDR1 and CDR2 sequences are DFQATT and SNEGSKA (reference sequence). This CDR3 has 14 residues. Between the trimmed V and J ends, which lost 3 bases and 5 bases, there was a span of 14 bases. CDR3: CSARATQAHQPQHF. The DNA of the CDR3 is TGCAGTGCTAGGGCGACACAGGCGCATCAGCCCCAGCATTTT.

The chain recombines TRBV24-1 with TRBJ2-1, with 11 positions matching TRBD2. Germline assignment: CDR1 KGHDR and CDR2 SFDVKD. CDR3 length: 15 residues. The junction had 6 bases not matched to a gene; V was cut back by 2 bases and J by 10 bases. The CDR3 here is CATSDSGTSGREQFF. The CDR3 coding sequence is TGTGCCACCAGTGATTCGGGGACTAGCGGTCGCGAGCAGTTCTTC.

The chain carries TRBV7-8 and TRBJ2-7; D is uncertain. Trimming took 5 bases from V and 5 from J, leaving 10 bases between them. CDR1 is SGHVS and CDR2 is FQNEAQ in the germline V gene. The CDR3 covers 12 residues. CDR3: CASSPFANEQYF. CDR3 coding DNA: TGTGCCAGCAGCCCCTTCGCGAACGAGCAGTACTTC.

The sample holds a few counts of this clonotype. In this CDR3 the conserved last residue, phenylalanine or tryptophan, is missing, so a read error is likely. The CDR3: CASTTGADTQYL. The CDR3 nucleotides are TGTGCCAGCACTACGGGGGCCGATACGCAGTATTTA. The V and J genes are TRBV11-2 and TRBJ2-3; D is perhaps TRBD1 or TRBD2 (6 bases each). Deletions cut 7 bases from V and 6 bases from J, with 11 bases between. The V gene's germline CDR1 is SGHAT and CDR2 FQNNGV. The CDR3 is 12 amino acids.

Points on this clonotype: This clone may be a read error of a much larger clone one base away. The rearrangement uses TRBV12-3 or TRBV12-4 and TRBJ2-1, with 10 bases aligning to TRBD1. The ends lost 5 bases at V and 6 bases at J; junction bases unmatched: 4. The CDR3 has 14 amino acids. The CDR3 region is CASSPRTGGNEQFF. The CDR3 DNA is TGTGCCAGCAGTCCCAGGACAGGGGGCAATGAGCAGTTCTTC.

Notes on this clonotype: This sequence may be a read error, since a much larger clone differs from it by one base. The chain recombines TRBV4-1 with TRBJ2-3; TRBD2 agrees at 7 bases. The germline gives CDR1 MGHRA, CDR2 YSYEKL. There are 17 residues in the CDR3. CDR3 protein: CVSSQGNGRPRTDTRYF. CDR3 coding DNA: TGCGTCAGCAGCCAGGGAAACGGGAGGCCCCGCACAGATACGCGGTATTTT.

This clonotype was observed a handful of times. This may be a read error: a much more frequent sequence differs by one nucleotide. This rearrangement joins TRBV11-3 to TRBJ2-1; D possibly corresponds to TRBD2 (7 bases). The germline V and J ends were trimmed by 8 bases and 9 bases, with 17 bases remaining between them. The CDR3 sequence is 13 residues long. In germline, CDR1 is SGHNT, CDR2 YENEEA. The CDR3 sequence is CASGGGGGGEQFF. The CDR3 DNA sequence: TGTGCCAGCGGCGGAGGGGGGGGCGGTGAGCAGTTCTTC.

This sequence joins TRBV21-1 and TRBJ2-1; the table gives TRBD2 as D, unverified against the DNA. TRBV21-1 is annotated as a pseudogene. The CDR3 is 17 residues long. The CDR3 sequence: CAISKGLVLRAYNEQFF. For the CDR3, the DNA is TGTGCCATCAGCAAGGGACTAGTTTTACGGGCTTACAATGAGCAGTTCTTC.